This T cell receptor beta chain was recovered during a study of cytomegalovirus exposure and HLA in healthy donors. Study-level information: The approximately 130 validation repertoires were reported in a later analysis to have been generated on the same platform as the roughly 630 first-cohort repertoires. Whole-study findings and limits: A list of 150 or so TCR beta chains associated with cytomegalovirus was given. Three CMV-associated chains proved CMV antigen-specific in vitro.

The CDR3 runs 14 residues. Trimming took 3 bases from V and 7 from J; bases not matched to a gene: 2. In germline, CDR1 is LGHNT, CDR2 FRNRAP. Donors came from a validation cohort of about 120 subjects, distinct from the first 666-subject cohort. Note on this clone: Its antigen is unidentified.

Only in-frame clones appear in the TCRdb table, and some are missing; sequencing was by immunoSEQ multiplex PCR. The sample lists fewer than 150,000 clones; 88% were seen once. The chain carries TRBV12-5 and TRBJ2-1; 11 bases are shared with TRBD1. The source is a man aged 30-40 years in good health and CMV-seronegative. Source material: PBMCs. CDR3 sequence reads: CASGFGQGANEQFF. The CDR3 DNA is TGTGCTAGTGGTTTCGGACAGGGGGCGAATGAGCAGTTCTTC.